The entry below describes one T cell receptor beta chain. This clonotype was seen ten or more times. The specificity of this receptor is unknown. Qualities for individual bases were not recorded, and no much larger clone is one base off. Interpreted using the paper, the treatment or condition label stands for: in vitro stimulation with specific CMV peptide epitopes to enrich CMV-specific T cells. This entry is derived from a study of T cell repertoires in cytomegalovirus infection (dated by TCRdb to between 2018 and 2020). Broadly, across the study: Peptide stimulations targeted recently identified HLA-C-restricted CMV epitopes, whose presentation resists viral immunomodulation, together with well-studied HLA-B-restricted epitopes. Donor HLA type was relevant to the analysis, because carriage of CMV infection together with the matching HLA type was indicated by public TCR beta signatures. Overall study results and their limits: In both this cohort and an independent roughly 350-donor cohort, the cumulative frequency of public TCR beta family members distinguished carriers of CMV infection plus the relevant HLA type. The ex vivo response was dominated by HLA-C-restricted CMV-specific TCR beta clonotypes, which also provided the single most frequent clonotype in two of eight donors.

Sequenced on an Illumina HiSeq 1500. The public reads were run again by TCRdb, first through fastp at Q25 and then through MiXCR, and only productive beta chains were kept. Every entry covers one CDR3 protein and lists the most common genes and DNA from its rows. The sample has 900,000 to 950,000 distinct CDR3 sequences on record, approximately 31% of them singletons. Around 15% of the sample comes from the top ten. The CDR1 and CDR2 encoded by the germline V gene are SGHTA and FQGNSA. The CDR3 holds 17 amino acids from the cysteine to the phenylalanine. Only the CDR3 DNA stays, 51 bases, in frame from base 1. Compared with germline, V lacks 5 bases and J lacks 1 base; bases without a gene match: 10.

The sequence came from a human donor in good health (CMV status not recorded). Some clones in this sample may be carry-over from other donors' samples. The sequencing here drew on cultured CD8+ T cells from PBMCs, taken from culture after CMV antigen stimulation. The V gene is TRBV7-2 and the J gene is TRBJ2-2; TRBD2 agrees with 7 junctional bases. The DNA sequence is as follows: TGTGCCAGCAGCCACTGGACTAGTTCGGTGAACACCGGGGAGCTGTTTTTT. It translates to CASSHWTSSVNTGELFF.